The 13 T cell receptor beta chains presented below share a single source sample, sequenced in a study of monozygotic twins with inflammatory bowel disease. TCRdb reprocessed the 5' RACE reads; each CDR3 protein has one entry and no DNA is given. Its listing shows 93,000 or so distinct CDR3 sequences. The sequenced sample consisted of blood. The origin of the receptors is a human donor with ulcerative colitis or Crohn's disease, or a healthy co-twin of an affected twin (not recorded which).

This chain joins TRBV12-3 or TRBV12-4 and TRBJ2-7; TCRdb lists TRBD1, though no DNA is available to test this call. This CDR3 has 13 residues. This CDR3 reads CASSRDHSYEQYF.

The chain carries TRBV29-1 and TRBJ2-7. Germline V gene lookup returns CDR1 SQVTM and CDR2 ANQGSEA. CDR3 size: 12 residues. Here the CDR3 reads CSAAVTSGWQYF.

The chain joins TRBV11-2 to TRBJ2-3; without DNA, the TCRdb call of TRBD2 cannot be checked. Germline-derived CDR1 and CDR2 are SGHAT and FQNNGV. The CDR3 totals 15 residues. The CDR3 region is CASKPTRGLLGTQYF.

The J gene is TRBJ2-3, the V gene TRBV7-2; TCRdb's assignment of TRBD1 cannot be checked, as there is no DNA. CDR1 is SGHTA, CDR2 FQGNSA, per germline. This CDR3 is built from 14 residues. The CDR3 protein is CASRFDRGQDTQYF.

The rearrangement joins TRBV5-1 to TRBJ2-7; lacking DNA, the TRBD2 call made by TCRdb goes unchecked. Germline CDR1 and CDR2: SGHRS and YFSETQ. The CDR3 totals 16 residues. The CDR3 sequence is CASSFLERDFYYEQYF.

The chain recombines TRBV20-1 with TRBJ2-3; TCRdb designates TRBD1, a call that cannot be tested without DNA. The CDR3 consists of 14 residues. Germline CDR1 and CDR2: DFQATT and SNEGSKA (reference sequence). CDR3 protein: CSASRDRNTDTQYF.

V usage is TRBV15 and J usage is TRBJ2-2; TCRdb names TRBD1, which stays unverified in the absence of DNA. Germline V gene sequence: CDR1 LNHNV, CDR2 YYDKDF (reference sequence). This CDR3 has 16 residues. CDR3 region: CATSRDFQGRGGELFF.

The V call is TRBV5-1, the J call TRBJ1-6. This CDR3 is 18 amino acids long. CDR1 SGHRS and CDR2 YFSETQ come from the germline V gene. The CDR3 loop is CASSLEGNILVPNSPLHF. The whole variable domain, remainder taken from reference TRBV5-1 and TRBJ1-6, is KAGVTQTPRYLIKTRGQQVTLSCSPISGHRSVSWYQQTPGQGLQFLFEYFSETQRNKGNFPGRFSGRQFSNSRSEMNVSTLELGDSALYLCASSLEGNILVPNSPLHFGNGTRLTVT.

This sequence joins TRBV12-3 or TRBV12-4 and TRBJ2-1; TCRdb's assignment of TRBD1 cannot be checked, as there is no DNA. This CDR3 has 14 residues. The CDR3 protein is CASSPSDRGNEQFF.

The V call is TRBV15, the J call TRBJ1-5; TCRdb gives TRBD1 as the D gene, but with no DNA this cannot be confirmed. This CDR3 region has 14 residues. Per the germline V gene, CDR1 is LNHNV and CDR2 is YYDKDF (reference sequence). This CDR3 is CATSRWGNNQPQHF.

The chain couples TRBV7-9 to TRBJ2-3; TCRdb's assignment of TRBD2 cannot be checked, as there is no DNA. In germline, CDR1 is SEHNR, CDR2 FQNEAQ (reference sequence). The CDR3 is 16 amino acids. This CDR3 is CASSPLLAETTDTQYF. Based on the CDR3 plus reference TRBV7-9 and TRBJ2-3, the full variable domain is DTGVSQNPRHKITKRGQNVTFRCDPISEHNRLYWYRQTLGQGPEFLTYFQNEAQLEKSRLLSDRFSAERPKGSFSTLEIQRTEQGDSAMYLCASSPLLAETTDTQYFGPGTRLTVL.

This chain links TRBV7-9 with TRBJ1-1; the D call from TCRdb, TRBD1, cannot be confirmed without DNA. Germline loops: CDR1 SEHNR, CDR2 FQNEAQ (reference sequence). The CDR3 runs 18 residues. The CDR3 is CASSFSSSADRGGTEAFF.

The chain carries TRBV7-9 and TRBJ2-1; TCRdb lists TRBD2, though no DNA is available to test this call. CDR1 is SEHNR and CDR2 is FQNEAQ in the germline V gene (reference sequence). The CDR3 length is 11 residues. The CDR3 reads CASSEAGGRFF. The complete variable domain, with remaining parts taken from reference TRBV7-9 and TRBJ2-1, reads DTGVSQNPRHKITKRGQNVTFRCDPISEHNRLYWYRQTLGQGPEFLTYFQNEAQLEKSRLLSDRFSAERPKGSFSTLEIQRTEQGDSAMYLCASSEAGGRFFGPGTRLTVL.